Listed below are T cell receptor beta chains from one sample, sequenced in a study of T-cell memory formation after mild COVID-19. A single record per CDR3 protein comes from TCRdb applying MiXCR to the 5' RACE reads. There are 530,000 or so distinct CDR3 sequences in the sample; roughly a sixth occur only once, and approximately 8.1% lies in the top ten. Sequencing was carried out using PBMCs or a T cell subset sorted from them (not recorded which). These receptors all come from an adult woman who had mild COVID-19 (a few samples of this study predate the infection). Cell type and time point are not known. Each CDR3 is given with its conserved first and last residue. A D gene is named only where the DNA matches it firmly. Clone size is given for some rows only: seen once, a few or many times, or a class if the clone is expanded.

j_call v_call d_call clone_size cdr3_nt cdr3_aa
TRBJ2-2 TRBV20-1 . few TGCAGTGCTAGAGGAATCTCCCAGTATCCTTACGGGCCGAACACCGGGGAGCTGTTTTTT CSARGISQYPYGPNTGELFF
TRBJ2-2 TRBV4-1 . few TGCGCCAGCAGCCAAGCTTTCCGTACCGGGGAGCTGTTTTTT CASSQAFRTGELFF
TRBJ2-3 TRBV29-1 TRBD2 . TGCAGCGCCAAACGCGGGACTACCCGTAGGCAGTATTTT CSAKRGTTRRQYF
TRBJ1-1 TRBV4-1 . . TGCGCCAGCAGCCAACCTACTGTCGACAGGGAAGCTTTCTTT CASSQPTVDREAFF
TRBJ2-1 TRBV15 . . TGTGCCACCAGCCCCGGGCATACTTTCTACAATGAGCAGTTCTTC CATSPGHTFYNEQFF
TRBJ1-1 TRBV18 TRBD1 few TGTGCCAGCTCACCCCGAGGACAGGGTGGCGGGAACACTGAAGCTTTCTTT CASSPRGQGGGNTEAFF
TRBJ1-6 TRBV20-1 . . TGCAGTGCTAGAGCAAGGGGTAGGGATAATTCACCCCTCCACTTT CSARARGRDNSPLHF
TRBJ2-1 TRBV7-9 . many TGTGCCAGCAGCTTAGGTAGTGGGAGCTCCTACAATGAGCAGTTCTTC CASSLGSGSSYNEQFF
TRBJ2-5 TRBV28 . few TGTGCCACCCAGATGTCGGGAGGGGGCGTGGAGACCCAGTACTTC CATQMSGGGVETQYF
TRBJ2-2 TRBV20-1 TRBD2 few TGCAGTGCTAGAGAGGGGGGGGCGAACACCGGGGAGCTGTTTTTT CSAREGGANTGELFF
TRBJ1-1 TRBV5-5 . few TGTGCCAGCAGCTTGGTGCAGGGAAGTTTCGGAACTGAAGCTTTCTTT CASSLVQGSFGTEAFF
TRBJ1-1 TRBV24-1 . . TGTGCCACCAGTGATTTGCAGAGCTCCCCACTAACACAGGGAGAAGCTTTCTTT CATSDLQSSPLTQGEAFF
TRBJ2-2 TRBV9 . few TGTGCCAGCACGGACGCGAACACCGGGGAGCTGTTTTTT CASTDANTGELFF
TRBJ2-3 TRBV7-3 . . TGTGCCAGCAGCTTGCTGGGAACTAGCACAGATACGCAGTATTTT CASSLLGTSTDTQYF
TRBJ2-7 TRBV12-3/TRBV12-4 . few TGTGCCACCCGATCGGAAACCTCCTACGAGCAGTACTTC CATRSETSYEQYF
TRBJ2-3 TRBV5-1 . . TGCGCCAGCAGCGCTAAGCGGAACCCCACAGATACGCAGTATTTT CASSAKRNPTDTQYF
TRBJ2-7 TRBV6-5 TRBD2 few TGTGCCAGCAGTTACGGGGGACTAGCGGGAGATGACGAGCAGTACTTC CASSYGGLAGDDEQYF
TRBJ2-2 TRBV5-6 . few TGTGCCAGCAGCTTTCGGAGCGGCACGAACACCGGGGAGCTGTTTTTT CASSFRSGTNTGELFF
TRBJ1-1 TRBV2 TRBD1 . TGTGCCAGCTCCGGGACAGTAAAGAACACTGAAGCTTTCTTT CASSGTVKNTEAFF
TRBJ1-1 TRBV7-9 . . TGTGCCAGCGGTCATAACACTGAAGCTTTCTTT CASGHNTEAFF
TRBJ2-6 TRBV12-3/TRBV12-4 . few TGTGCCAGCAGCTGGGTGGGGGCCAACGTCCTGACTTTC CASSWVGANVLTF
TRBJ2-7 TRBV5-1 . . TGCGCCAGCAGCTTCAGTTTGTCAGGTGATTCCTACGAGCAGTACTTC CASSFSLSGDSYEQYF
TRBJ1-2 TRBV20-1 . few TGCAGTGCTCCTTTACTGTCACAGTCCTATGGCTACACCTTC CSAPLLSQSYGYTF
TRBJ1-1 TRBV7-3 . few TGTGCCAGCAGCCCTAGGGGGGGGTTTGGGAACACTGAAGCTTTCTTT CASSPRGGFGNTEAFF
TRBJ1-1 TRBV7-9 . . TGTGCCAGCAGCTTCGGAGCAGCTGAAGCTTTCTTT CASSFGAAEAFF
TRBJ2-3 TRBV6-5 TRBD2 few TGTGCCAGCAGTTATAAACTAGCGGGGCCAGATACGCAGTATTTT CASSYKLAGPDTQYF
TRBJ1-1 TRBV18 . . TGTGCCAGCTCACCGCAGGGAGGGGACACTGAAGCTTTCTTT CASSPQGGDTEAFF
TRBJ1-6 TRBV4-3 TRBD1 few TGCGCCAGCAGCCAAGCAGGGGGCTCTTCACCCCTCCACTTT CASSQAGGSSPLHF
TRBJ1-3 TRBV29-1 . once TGCAGCGTGGACCAGGGGAGAAACACCATATATTTT CSVDQGRNTIYF
TRBJ2-1 TRBV5-1 . many TGTGCCAGCAGTTTAGGAGGGGGCTCCTACAATGAGCAGTTCTTC CASSLGGGSYNEQFF
TRBJ2-2 TRBV29-1 . . TGCAGCGTGTTCGAGGATGGGACCGGGGAGCTGTTTTTT CSVFEDGTGELFF
TRBJ1-4 TRBV5-6 . few TGTGCCAGCAGCTCCGCGGGGGGATTTAATGAAAAACTGTTTTTT CASSSAGGFNEKLFF
TRBJ2-2 TRBV5-1 . . TGCGCCAGCAGCCCAGGGGTAGCGGGGAACACCGGGGAGCTGTTTTTT CASSPGVAGNTGELFF
TRBJ2-6 TRBV5-1 TRBD1 few TGCGCCAGCAGCTTGTTGTCCCAGGGGGAGCGCTCTGGGGCCAACGTCCTGACTTTC CASSLLSQGERSGANVLTF
TRBJ2-1 TRBV7-2 TRBD2 few TGTGCCAGCAGCTCGCCGGGACTAGCGGGAGGGAAGTACAATGAGCAGTTCTTC CASSSPGLAGGKYNEQFF
TRBJ2-3 TRBV7-9 . few TGTGCCAGTGTCGCGGGCACAGATACGCAGTATTTT CASVAGTDTQYF